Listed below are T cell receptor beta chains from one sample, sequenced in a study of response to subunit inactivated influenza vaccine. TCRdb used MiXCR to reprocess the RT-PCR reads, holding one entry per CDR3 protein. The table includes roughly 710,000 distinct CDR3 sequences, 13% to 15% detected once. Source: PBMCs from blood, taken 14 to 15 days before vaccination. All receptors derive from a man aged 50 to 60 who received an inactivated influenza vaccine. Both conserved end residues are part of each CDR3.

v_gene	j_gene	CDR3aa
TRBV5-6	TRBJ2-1	CASSLMGYEQFF
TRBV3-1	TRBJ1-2	CASSARTGTASGYTF
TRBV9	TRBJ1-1	CASSVVRETEAFF
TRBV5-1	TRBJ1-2	CASSLGYGSIREPLLNYGYTF
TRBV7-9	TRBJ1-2	CASSLLQGERGYTF
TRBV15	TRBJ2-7	CATSRGTWGLGGEQYF
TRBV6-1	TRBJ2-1	CASSVAGTGGFNEQFF
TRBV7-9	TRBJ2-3	CASSLTDSPQYF
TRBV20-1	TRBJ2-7	CSARTDISYEQYF
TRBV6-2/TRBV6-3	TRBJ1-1	CASSNTGGSGYTEAFF
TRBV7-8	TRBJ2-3	CASSLFGTSRADTQYF
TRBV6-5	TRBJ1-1	CASSYTTGTPVGETEAFF
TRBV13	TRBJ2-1	CASSPRDRGPSYNEQFF
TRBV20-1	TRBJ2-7	CSARHNRGSYEQYF
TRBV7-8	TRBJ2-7	CASSLEGLIYEQYF
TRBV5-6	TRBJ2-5	CASSLWGWSSGREETQYF
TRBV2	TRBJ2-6	CASSEIQAEWSGANVLTF
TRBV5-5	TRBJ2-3	CASSSGVTSGSLPDTQYF
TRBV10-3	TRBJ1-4	CATGMDEKLFF
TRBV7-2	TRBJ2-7	CASSLGVLDSLEQYF
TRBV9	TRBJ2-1	CASSVTGSSYNEQFF
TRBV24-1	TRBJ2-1	CATSDGQGAGYNEQFF
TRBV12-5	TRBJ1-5	CASGPGRRNQPQHF
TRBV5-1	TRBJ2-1	CASSLELAGGRINEQFF
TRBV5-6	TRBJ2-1	CASSQAEGLNEQFF
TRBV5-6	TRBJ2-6	CASTPFTFSGANVLTF
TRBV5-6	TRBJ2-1	CASSLGTGGWEFF
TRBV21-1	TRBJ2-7	CASSDVLYEQYF
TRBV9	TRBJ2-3	CASSIGGRPTDTQYF
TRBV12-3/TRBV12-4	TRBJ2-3	CASSPPRPDTQYF
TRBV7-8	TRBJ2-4	CASSLAGQNVLAKNIQYF
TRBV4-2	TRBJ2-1	CASSQDLATGLAINEQFF
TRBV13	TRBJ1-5	CASSPGPNNQPQHF
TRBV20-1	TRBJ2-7	CSARFGQHSYEQYF
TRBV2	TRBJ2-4	CASSAELAKNIQYF
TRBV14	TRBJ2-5	CASSHGTDPRTQYF
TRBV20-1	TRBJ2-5	CSVSGPGETQYF
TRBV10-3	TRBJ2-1	CAISVQGSNEQFF
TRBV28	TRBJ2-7	CASSLRRPQYEQYF
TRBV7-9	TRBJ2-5	CASEPFVGGRETQYF
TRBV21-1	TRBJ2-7	CASSKYGERGVSYEQYF
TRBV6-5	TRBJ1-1	CATLAGTAEAFF
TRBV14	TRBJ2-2	CASSQGTSGRNTGELFF
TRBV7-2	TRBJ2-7	CASSLATGSHEQYF
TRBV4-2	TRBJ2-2	CASSQDRWGANTGELFF
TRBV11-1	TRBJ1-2	CASSSGRNGFVFNYGYTF
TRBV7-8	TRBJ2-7	CASSLLRDRGYEQYF
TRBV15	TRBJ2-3	CATSSGEQGAVDTQYF
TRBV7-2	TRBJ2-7	CASSLGLAGAYEQYF
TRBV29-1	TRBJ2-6	CSVGLGSGANVLTF
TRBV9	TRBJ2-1	CASSVGVGRAYNEQFF